Described below is a single T cell receptor beta chain sequence and its context. Its antigen is not identified. Germline V gene sequence: CDR1 MNHNY, CDR2 SVGAGI (reference sequence). This CDR3 is 13 amino acids long. V gave up 2 bases and J gave up 5 bases, with 8 bases separating them. The sample comes from a study of blood T cells in healthy people across ages. Overall study findings and caveats: Any changes in expanded clonotypes were possibly confounded, as donor CMV status remained unknown. The recorded TCR beta diversity per million T cells decreased in a roughly linear manner with age.

Then a second PCR, running about 7 to 11 cycles, was carried out with a sample-barcoded 5' primer and a J-beta primer mix. Researchers report that a template-switch adaptor with 12 random nucleotides tagged each cDNA molecule. Each CDR3 protein is one row after TCRdb ran MiXCR on the 5' RACE reads. The sample holds about 570,000 distinct CDR3 sequences, roughly a quarter seen once. These data were also reused for a study on T cells of mothers and their children. That publication notes: Mothers and children who were related shared slightly more overlap than unrelated pairs, but not significantly more.

The V and J genes are TRBV6-6 and TRBJ2-3; D uncertain. This TCR was sampled from a boy younger than 10 in good health. Material: blood. CDR3 coding DNA: TGTGCCAGCAGTTACCCGCCCCAAGATACGCAGTATTTT. It yields the protein CASSYPPQDTQYF.